Shown below are 4 T cell receptor beta chains from a single sample sequenced in a study of OX40 agonist ivuxolimab in advanced cancers. TCRdb keeps only in-frame clones here, not all; method: immunoSEQ multiplex PCR. The sample records under 90,000 clones, about 93% being singletons. The sample here was CD4+ or CD8+ T cells sorted from blood, taken in a trial of the OX40 agonist ivuxolimab. The origin of the receptors is an adult with an advanced solid tumor such as melanoma, head and neck, liver or kidney cancer.

The chain combines TRBV2 with TRBJ2-1; 9 bases map to TRBD1. Germline assignment: CDR1 SNHLY and CDR2 FYNNEI. The CDR3 has 14 residues. V dropped 6 bases and J dropped 6; count of bases not matched to a gene: 6. The CDR3: CASRQGQGLNEQFF. CDR3 bases: TGTGCCAGCAGACAGGGACAGGGCCTCAATGAGCAGTTCTTC. The whole variable domain, remainder taken from reference TRBV2 and TRBJ2-1, is EPEVTQTPSHQVTQMGQEVILRCVPISNHLYFYWYRQILGQKVEFLVSFYNNEISEKSEIFDDQFSVERPDGSNFTLKIRSTKLEDSAMYFCASRQGQGLNEQFFGPGTRLTVL.

This clone appeared a single time. The gene calls are TRBV7-2 and TRBJ1-4; 7 nucleotides line up with TRBD1. CDR1 and CDR2 from the germline V gene are SGHTA and FQGNSA. The CDR3 is 14 residues long. After removal of 5 bases from V and 5 bases from J, the junction contained 5 bases not matched to a gene. The CDR3, as DNA: TGTGCCAGCAGCCGCCGGACAGGAAATGAAAAACTGTTTTTT. It specifies CASSRRTGNEKLFF.

This chain connects TRBV2 to TRBJ2-4, with D maybe TRBD2 (5 bases). The germline gives CDR1 SNHLY, CDR2 FYNNEI. Deletions cut 6 bases from V and 9 bases from J, with 18 bases between. The CDR3 covers 14 residues. CDR3 nucleotide sequence: TGTGCCAGCAGCGGGATGTTTAAGGATAGCATTCAGTACTTC. Protein product: CASSGMFKDSIQYF.

The J gene is TRBJ2-5, the V gene TRBV9; D is uncertain. V lost 0 bases, J lost 3 bases, and 6 bases lay in between. This CDR3 comprises 13 residues. CDR1 and CDR2 from the germline V gene are SGDLS and YYNGEE. CDR3 coding DNA: TGTGCCAGCAGCGTAGCTTCAAAAGAGACCCAGTACTTC. Its translation: CASSVASKETQYF.